This T cell receptor beta chain comes out of a study of T cells of healthy individuals. This clonotype showed up many times. V dropped 0 bases and J dropped 6; count of bases not matched to a gene: 9. The germline gives CDR1 SGHRS, CDR2 YFSETQ. The CDR3 is 16 amino acids. Each CDR3 protein gets one entry after TCRdb re-called the 5' RACE reads with MiXCR. Seen here are tens of thousands of distinct CDR3 sequences, roughly 14% observed once, and the top ten hold about 16%. V usage is TRBV5-1 and J usage is TRBJ2-3; 8 bases map to TRBD2. The sequence was obtained from a human donor in good health. The DNA for the CDR3 is TGCGCCAGCAGCTTGGCCGGCGCGGGGGGCTACGATACGCAGTATTTT. Protein product: CASSLAGAGGYDTQYF.